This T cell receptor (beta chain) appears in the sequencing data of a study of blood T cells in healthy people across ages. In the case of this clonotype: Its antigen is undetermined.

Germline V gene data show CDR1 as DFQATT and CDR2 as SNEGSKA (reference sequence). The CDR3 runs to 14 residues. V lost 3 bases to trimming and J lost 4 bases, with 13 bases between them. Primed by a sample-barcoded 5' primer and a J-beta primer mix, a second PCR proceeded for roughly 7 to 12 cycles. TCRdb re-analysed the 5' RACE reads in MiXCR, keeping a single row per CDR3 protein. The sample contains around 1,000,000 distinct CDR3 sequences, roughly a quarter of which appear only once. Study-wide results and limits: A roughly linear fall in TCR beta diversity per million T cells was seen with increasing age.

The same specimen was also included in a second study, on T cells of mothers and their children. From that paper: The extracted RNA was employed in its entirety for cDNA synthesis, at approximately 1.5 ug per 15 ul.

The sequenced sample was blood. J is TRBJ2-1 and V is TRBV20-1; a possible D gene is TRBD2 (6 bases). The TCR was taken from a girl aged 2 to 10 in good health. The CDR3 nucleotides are TGCAGTGCTAGTCCCCGGGAGAGGTACAATGAGCAGTTCTTC. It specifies CSASPRERYNEQFF.